This T cell receptor (beta chain) comes out of a study of T cells in Graves' hyperthyroidism and ophthalmopathy. On the study more broadly: Prior to any treatment, at the point of initial diagnosis, peripheral blood was collected. Study outcomes and limitations: Stable hyperthyroidism was told apart from ophthalmopathy by a model built on 13 V-J features. Within blood appeared most thyroid clonotypes that had expanded above 0.001.

Using RNA transcripts as the source, TCR beta CDR3 regions were amplified. TCR CDR3 regions were first amplified by RT-PCR with HTBI primers. A single record per CDR3 protein comes from TCRdb applying MiXCR to the multiplex PCR reads. The sample yields under 400,000 distinct CDR3 sequences, 15% to 20% seen once. The authors deemed Graves' hyperthyroidism stable absent ophthalmopathy progression within 18 months. This clonotype was recorded at least ten times. Its antigen remains unknown. Germline loops: CDR1 SGHNT, CDR2 YENEEA. The CDR3 runs to 14 residues. Deletions cut 5 bases from V and 11 bases from J, with 16 bases between.

The TCR originated in a woman between 50 and 59 years old with Graves' hyperthyroidism. The chain links TRBV11-3 to TRBJ1-6; the D gene is possibly TRBD1 (5 bases). Sequencing was carried out using blood. CDR3 sequence (DNA): TGTGCCAGCAGCCCGAGGACACCGTGGGCACCCCTCCACTTT. It is translated as CASSPRTPWAPLHF.